This is a list of T cell receptor beta chains from one sample in a study of OX40 agonist ivuxolimab in advanced cancers. Measured with immunoSEQ multiplex PCR; TCRdb has only the in-frame clones, and not every one. Of some 22,000 clones in the sample, around 67% were seen once. The sample here was CD4+ or CD8+ T cells sorted from blood, taken in a trial of the OX40 agonist ivuxolimab. Receptor source: an adult with an advanced solid tumor such as melanoma, head and neck, liver or kidney cancer. Both conserved end residues are part of each CDR3. A D gene is named only where the DNA matches it firmly. The size entry is marked missing in some rows and otherwise reads once, few, many or a size class.

j_gene | abundance | v_gene | d_gene | CDR3nt | CDR3aa
TRBJ1-6 | NA | TRBV6-5 | NA | TGTGCCAGCAGTTACTCACAGCCCAGGGATTCACCCCTCCACTTT | CASSYSQPRDSPLHF
TRBJ1-6 | NA | TRBV6-4 | NA | TGTGCCAGCAGTGGGCGGCAGGGATCACCCCTCCACTTT | CASSGRQGSPLHF
TRBJ1-5 | NA | TRBV19 | TRBD1 | TGTGCCAGTAGGACAGGGCGGGAACAGCCCCAGCATTTT | CASRTGREQPQHF
TRBJ1-2 | many | TRBV6-5 | NA | TGTGCCAGCAGTTACTCCGCAGGTGGTAACTATGGCTACACCTTC | CASSYSAGGNYGYTF
TRBJ2-7 | once | TRBV6-5 | TRBD1 | TGTGCCAGCAGTTACCCCCGGGACAGGTCCTCCTACGAGCAGTACTTC | CASSYPRDRSSYEQYF
TRBJ1-2 | NA | TRBV6-5 | NA | TGTGCCAGCGAGGAAGGACGCTATGGCTACACCTTC | CASEEGRYGYTF
TRBJ1-1 | once | TRBV5-4 | NA | TGTGCCAGCAGCTTGGGGGCGGGGGGAAACACTGAAGCTTTCTTT | CASSLGAGGNTEAFF
TRBJ2-7 | NA | TRBV15 | TRBD1 | TGTGCCACCAGCGGGAGACAGGGAGCCTACGAGCAGTACTTC | CATSGRQGAYEQYF
TRBJ2-1 | NA | TRBV5-1 | TRBD2 | TGCGCCAGCAGCACAGGGACTAGCGGGGTTAATGAGCAGTTCTTC | CASSTGTSGVNEQFF
TRBJ1-6 | NA | TRBV7-3 | NA | TGTGCCAGCAGCTTAGGGACATCGGGTTCACCCCTCCACTTT | CASSLGTSGSPLHF
TRBJ2-7 | NA | TRBV6-6 | NA | TGTGCCAGCAGTTACTCCCCAGCCTACGAGCAGTACTTC | CASSYSPAYEQYF
TRBJ2-7 | NA | TRBV7-4 | TRBD2 | TGTGCCAGCAGCCGGGGGCGGGGGGGCCGGAAGGGCGAGCAGTACTTC | CASSRGRGGRKGEQYF
TRBJ2-7 | NA | TRBV2 | NA | TGTGCCAGCAGGGAAACAGGGTTCCACGAGCAGTACTTC | CASRETGFHEQYF
TRBJ2-7 | NA | TRBV6-5 | NA | TGTGCCAGCAGTTACTCGACGACCTTCTACGAGCAGTACTTC | CASSYSTTFYEQYF
TRBJ1-5 | few | TRBV30 | TRBD1 | TGTGCCTGGGGGACAGGGTTAGGTCAGCCCCAGCATTTT | CAWGTGLGQPQHF
TRBJ1-6 | NA | TRBV15 | NA | TGTGCCACCAGCAGAGCTAATTCACCCCTCCACTTT | CATSRANSPLHF
TRBJ1-2 | NA | TRBV4-1 | TRBD1 | TGCGCCAGCAGCCCAATAAGAAAGGGGGCCCTATATGGCTACACCTTC | CASSPIRKGALYGYTF